The 6 T cell receptor beta chains below come from one sample, sequenced in a study of CD8+ T cells in alopecia areata. Treatment specified: oral pan-JAK inhibitor, 5-10 mg twice daily. The investigators collected lesional scalp punch biopsies and peripheral blood from alopecia areata patients. Extracted RNA was reverse transcribed into cDNA, the sequencing template. Some clones are missing from TCRdb's copy, which holds only in-frame ones; the method was immunoSEQ multiplex PCR. The sample carries several thousand clones, about 64% recorded once. The sample consisted of skin, taken at week 34, from a patient treated with tofacitinib. Source of these receptors: a human donor with alopecia areata.

This chain uses TRBV6-6 with TRBJ1-2, with 8 positions matching TRBD1. The CDR3 is made up of 14 amino acids. Germline values: CDR1 MNHNY, CDR2 SVGAGI (reference sequence). V was pared by 6 bases and J by 4 bases, with 7 bases of the junction left unmatched. CDR3 region: CASSATGARYGYTF. As DNA, the CDR3 is TGTGCCAGCAGCGCGACAGGGGCCCGCTATGGCTACACCTTC.

This clone was recorded only once. The genes are TRBV2 and TRBJ2-5; a weak D match, TRBD2 (5 bases). V dropped 5 bases and J dropped 5 bases, with 15 bases sitting between them. The germline CDR1 and CDR2 sequences are SNHLY and FYNNEI. The CDR3 runs 14 residues. The CDR3 reads CASSRSTSWETQYF. DNA of the CDR3: TGTGCCAGCAGTCGTTCTACTAGTTGGGAGACCCAGTACTTC.

The J gene is TRBJ2-7, the V gene TRBV4-1, with D perhaps being TRBD1 or TRBD2 (5 bases each). Trimming left V 3 bases short and J 9 bases short, with 21 bases between. The V gene's germline CDR1 is MGHRA and CDR2 YSYEKL. The CDR3 spans 15 residues. The CDR3 sequence is CASSQGVPSPTRQYF. The CDR3 DNA sequence: TGCGCCAGCAGCCAGGGGGTCCCCTCACCGACGAGGCAGTACTTC.

This sequence joins TRBV18 and TRBJ2-1; D assignment may be TRBD1 or TRBD2 (5 bases each). The CDR3 runs 16 residues. The V gene lost 0 bases and the J gene lost 7 bases, with 16 bases spanning the gap. Germline V gives CDR1 KGHSH, CDR2 LQKENI. The CDR3 region is CASSPPGTRMPNEQFF. The CDR3 nucleotides read TGTGCCAGCTCACCACCCGGGACCCGGATGCCTAATGAGCAGTTCTTC.

A few counts support this clone. V and J are TRBV7-2 and TRBJ2-1; TRBD2 aligns across 11 bases. Germline CDR1 reads SGHTA; CDR2 reads FQGNSA. The J segment lost 4 bases and the V segment lost 1 base, leaving 6 bases of the junction unmatched. This CDR3 has 17 residues. In DNA, the CDR3 is TGTGCCAGCAGCTTAGTCCGACTAGCGGGGCGGTACAATGAGCAGTTCTTC. This gives the protein CASSLVRLAGRYNEQFF. Variable domain in full (rest from reference TRBV7-2 and TRBJ2-1): GAGVSQSPSNKVTEKGKDVELRCDPISGHTALYWYRQSLGQGLEFLIYFQGNSAPDKSGLPSDRFSAERTGGSVSTLTIQRTQQEDSAVYLCASSLVRLAGRYNEQFFGPGTRLTVL.

This chain connects TRBV6-5 to TRBJ2-1; 7 positions agree with TRBD2. CDR3 size: 13 residues. Germline assignment: CDR1 MNHEY and CDR2 SVGAGI. V dropped 5 bases and J dropped 9; count of bases not matched to a gene: 7. Here the CDR3 DNA reads TGTGCCAGCAGTAGGCTAGCGGAGATTGAGCAGTTCTTC. Translating it yields CASSRLAEIEQFF.